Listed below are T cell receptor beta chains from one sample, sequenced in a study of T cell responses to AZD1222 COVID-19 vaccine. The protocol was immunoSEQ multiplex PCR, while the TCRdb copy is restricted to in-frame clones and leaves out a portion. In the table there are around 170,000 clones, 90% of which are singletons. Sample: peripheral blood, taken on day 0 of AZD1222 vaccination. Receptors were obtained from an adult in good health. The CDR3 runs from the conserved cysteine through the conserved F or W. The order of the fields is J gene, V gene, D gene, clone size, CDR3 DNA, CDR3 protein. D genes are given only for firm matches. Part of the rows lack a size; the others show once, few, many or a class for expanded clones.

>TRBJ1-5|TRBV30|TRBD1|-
TGTGCTTCCGCTACAGGGGATAATCAGCCCCAGCATTTT
CASATGDNQPQHF
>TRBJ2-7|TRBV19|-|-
TGTGCCAGTAGGCCACAATGGACAGCCTACGAGCAGTACTTC
CASRPQWTAYEQYF
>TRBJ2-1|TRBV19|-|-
TGTGCCAGTAGTATGCGAGAATACAATGAGCAGTTCTTC
CASSMREYNEQFF
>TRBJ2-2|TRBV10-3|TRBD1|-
TGTGCCATCAGCGGTGGGACAGCGAACACCGGGGAGCTGTTTTTT
CAISGGTANTGELFF
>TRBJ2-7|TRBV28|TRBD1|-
TGTGCCAGCAGTAGACAGGGGCGAGCCTACGAGCAGTACTTC
CASSRQGRAYEQYF
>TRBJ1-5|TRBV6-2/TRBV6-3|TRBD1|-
TGTGCCAGCCGCCGGGACAGCAACAGCAATCAGCCCCAGCATTTT
CASRRDSNSNQPQHF
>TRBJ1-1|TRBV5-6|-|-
TGTGCCAGCAGCTTGGGGAGGAACACTGAAGCTTTCTTT
CASSLGRNTEAFF
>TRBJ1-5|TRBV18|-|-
TGTGCCAGCTCACCGAGCGATTCTAATCAGCCCCAGCATTTT
CASSPSDSNQPQHF
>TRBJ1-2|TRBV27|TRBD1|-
TGTGCCAGCAGACGGACAGGGATTAACTATGGCTACACCTTC
CASRRTGINYGYTF
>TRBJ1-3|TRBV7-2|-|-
TGTGCCAGCACTTACCCGACATACACCGGAAACACCATATATTTT
CASTYPTYTGNTIYF
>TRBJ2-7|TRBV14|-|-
TGTGCCAGCAGCCAAGAGGGCCTTATCCCCTACGAGCAGTACTTC
CASSQEGLIPYEQYF
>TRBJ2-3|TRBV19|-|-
TGTGCCAGTAGTCCTACACCGCTATACACAGATACGCAGTATTTT
CASSPTPLYTDTQYF
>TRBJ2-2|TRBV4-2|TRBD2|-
TGTGCCAGCAGCCAAGATACGAGCGGGGTTATCACCGGGGAGCTGTTTTTT
CASSQDTSGVITGELFF
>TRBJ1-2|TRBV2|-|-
TGTGCCAGAAATGACGGGACCTATGGCTACACCTTC
CARNDGTYGYTF
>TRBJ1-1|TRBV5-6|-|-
TGTGCCAGCAGCTTGTATGGGGGTTACACTGAAGCTTTCTTT
CASSLYGGYTEAFF
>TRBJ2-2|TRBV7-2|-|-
TGTGCCAGCAGCTCCAGGGGTGCAGGTACCGGGGAGCTGTTTTTT
CASSSRGAGTGELFF
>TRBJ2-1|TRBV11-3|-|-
TGTGCCAGCAGCTTAGCGGAAACCTCCTACAATGAGCAGTTCTTC
CASSLAETSYNEQFF
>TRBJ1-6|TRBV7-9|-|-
TGTGCCAGCAGCCGGAACCTAATACAGGGCATAAATTCACCCCTCCACTTT
CASSRNLIQGINSPLHF
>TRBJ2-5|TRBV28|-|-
TGTGCCAGCAGTCGATCCACCAGGGAACAAGAGACCCAGTACTTC
CASSRSTREQETQYF
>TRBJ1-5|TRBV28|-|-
TGTGCCAGCAGTTTGTATCCGGATTATAGCAATCAGCCCCAGCATTTT
CASSLYPDYSNQPQHF
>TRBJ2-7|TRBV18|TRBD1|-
TGTGCCAGCTCCTCCGGGACAGCCTCCTACGAGCAGTACTTC
CASSSGTASYEQYF
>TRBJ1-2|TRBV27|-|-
TGTGCCAGCAGCCCGAAGGGACGGTTCTATGGCTACACCTTC
CASSPKGRFYGYTF
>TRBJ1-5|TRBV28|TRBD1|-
TGTGCCAGCAGTTTGGGACAGAGAAATCAGCCCCAGCATTTT
CASSLGQRNQPQHF
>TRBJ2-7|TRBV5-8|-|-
TGTGCCAGCAGCTTGTTCGGAGGGGAAGCTTACGAGCAGTACTTC
CASSLFGGEAYEQYF
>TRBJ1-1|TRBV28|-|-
TGTGCCAGCACCGCGCACCCCCAGGGTGAGAACACTGAAGCTTTCTTT
CASTAHPQGENTEAFF
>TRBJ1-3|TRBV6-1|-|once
TGTGCCAGCAGTGAAGCGGAAACGACCAGAAACACCATATATTTT
CASSEAETTRNTIYF
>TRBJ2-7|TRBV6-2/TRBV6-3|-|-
TGTGCCAGCAGTTCGCAGAAGCCCTACGAGCAGTACTTC
CASSSQKPYEQYF
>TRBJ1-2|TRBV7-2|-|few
TGTGCCAGCAGCTTAGATTCCCACAGGGCCTATGGCTACACCTTC
CASSLDSHRAYGYTF
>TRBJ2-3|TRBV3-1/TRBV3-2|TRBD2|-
TGTGCCAGCAGCCATGAGCGGGGGGACGATACGCAGTATTTT
CASSHERGDDTQYF
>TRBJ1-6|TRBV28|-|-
TGTGCCAGCAGAGCCGTTGGGGTTTCGAATTCACCCCTCCACTTT
CASRAVGVSNSPLHF
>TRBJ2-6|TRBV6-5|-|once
TGTGCCAGCAGTTACAGGGGGTCTGGGGCCAACGTCCTGACTTTC
CASSYRGSGANVLTF
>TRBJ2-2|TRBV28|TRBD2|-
TGTGCCAGCGGCTTCCAGCGGGGGGGCGCCGGGGAGCTGTTTTTT
CASGFQRGGAGELFF
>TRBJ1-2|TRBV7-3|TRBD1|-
TGTGCCAGCAGCTTAAATGGCAGGGGGCGCCATGGCTACACCTTC
CASSLNGRGRHGYTF
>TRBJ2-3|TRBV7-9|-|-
TGTGCCAGCAGCTCGCGGCCCAGGGAAAGGACAGATACGCAGTATTTT
CASSSRPRERTDTQYF
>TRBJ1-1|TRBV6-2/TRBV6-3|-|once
TGTGCCAGCAGTTACTCGAATATAGAGAGTTCTGAAGCTTTCTTT
CASSYSNIESSEAFF
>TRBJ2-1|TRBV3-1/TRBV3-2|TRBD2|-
TGTGCCAGCAGCCACGGACTAGCGGGGGGCAATGAGCAGTTCTTC
CASSHGLAGGNEQFF
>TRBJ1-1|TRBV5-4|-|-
TGTGCCAGCAGCTTGGAGAGGGACACTGAAGCTTTCTTT
CASSLERDTEAFF
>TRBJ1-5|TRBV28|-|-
TGTGCCAGCAATGGGTCTACGAAAAATCAGCCCCAGCATTTT
CASNGSTKNQPQHF
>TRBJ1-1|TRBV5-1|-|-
TGCGCCAGTACAGGGATAGAAAGCGCTGAAGCTTTCTTT
CASTGIESAEAFF
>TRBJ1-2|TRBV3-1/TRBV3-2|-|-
TGTGCCAGCAGCCAATATACAAGTGTTACAGGAGGCTATGGCTACACCTTC
CASSQYTSVTGGYGYTF
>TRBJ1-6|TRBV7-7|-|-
TGTGCTAGCAGCTTAGCGGTGGGCGTCTATAATTCACCCCTCCACTTT
CASSLAVGVYNSPLHF
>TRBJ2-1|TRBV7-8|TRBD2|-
TGTGCCAGCAGCTTAACCGGGACTATCTCTTTCTTC
CASSLTGTISFF
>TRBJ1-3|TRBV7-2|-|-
TGTGCCAGCAGCCTCACTGGACAGCTGTTGCGGGGAAACACCATATATTTT
CASSLTGQLLRGNTIYF